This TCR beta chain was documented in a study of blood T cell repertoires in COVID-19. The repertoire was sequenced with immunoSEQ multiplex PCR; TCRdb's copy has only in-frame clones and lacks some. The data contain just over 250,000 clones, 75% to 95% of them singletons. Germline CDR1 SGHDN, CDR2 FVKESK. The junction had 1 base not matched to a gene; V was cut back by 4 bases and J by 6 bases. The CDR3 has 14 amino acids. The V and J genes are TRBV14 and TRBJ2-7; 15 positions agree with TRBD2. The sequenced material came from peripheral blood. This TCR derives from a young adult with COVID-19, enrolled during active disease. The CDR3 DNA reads TGTGCCAGCAGCCGGGGACTAGCGGGAGGCGAGCAGTACTTC. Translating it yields CASSRGLAGGEQYF.